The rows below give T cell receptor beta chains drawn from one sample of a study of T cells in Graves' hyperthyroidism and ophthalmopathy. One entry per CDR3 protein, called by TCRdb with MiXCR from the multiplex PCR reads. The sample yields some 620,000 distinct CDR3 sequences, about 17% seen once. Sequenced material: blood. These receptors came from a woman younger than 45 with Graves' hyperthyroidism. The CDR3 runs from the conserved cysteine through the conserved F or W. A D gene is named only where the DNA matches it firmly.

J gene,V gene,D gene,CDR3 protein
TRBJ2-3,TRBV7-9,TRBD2,CASSWPLGRLTDTQYF
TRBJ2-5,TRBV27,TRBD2,CASRAESGLAGGYQETQYF
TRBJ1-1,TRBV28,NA,CAGNRGGGTEAFF
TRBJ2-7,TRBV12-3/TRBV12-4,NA,CASSLVASVPYEWYF
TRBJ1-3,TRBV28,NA,CASRSLTDLSGNTIYF
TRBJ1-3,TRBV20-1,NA,CSAMGAAPTGNTIYF
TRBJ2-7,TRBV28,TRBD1,CASSSRQGFHEQYF
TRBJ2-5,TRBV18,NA,CASSPSASQETQYF
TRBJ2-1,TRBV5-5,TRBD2,CASSIAGGLANEQFF
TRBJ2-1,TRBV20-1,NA,CSARDSGLSYRDEQFF
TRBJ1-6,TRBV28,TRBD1,CASSPQGQTNSPLHF
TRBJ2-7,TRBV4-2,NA,CASSQMAALSYEQYF
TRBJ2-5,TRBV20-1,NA,CSARGISRGETQYF
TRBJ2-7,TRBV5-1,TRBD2,CASSPRDSGAYEQYF
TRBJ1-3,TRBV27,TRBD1,CASKPIYRGSGNTIYF
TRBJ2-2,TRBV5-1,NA,CASSSTSFTGELFF
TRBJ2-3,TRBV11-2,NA,CASSSRLSSTDTQYF
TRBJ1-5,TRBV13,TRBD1,CASSLGLGTGSLQPQHF
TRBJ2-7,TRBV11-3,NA,CASRQKGTEGITGSYEQYF
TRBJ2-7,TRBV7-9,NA,CASSLVDPATYEQYF
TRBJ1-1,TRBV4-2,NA,CASSPTGSEAFF
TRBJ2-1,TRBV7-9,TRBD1,CASSLRQGDPSYNEQFF
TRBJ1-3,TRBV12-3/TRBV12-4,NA,CASSFGFGWPRSSSGNTIYF
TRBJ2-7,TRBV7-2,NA,CASSVRLAYEQYF
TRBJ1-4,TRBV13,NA,CASTLAGPANEKLFF
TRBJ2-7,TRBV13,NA,CASTPTGLNSYEQYF
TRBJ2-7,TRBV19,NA,CASSPGEDEQYF
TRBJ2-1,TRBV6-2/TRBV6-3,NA,CASSYPRLYNEQFF
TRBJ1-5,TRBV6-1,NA,CAISQQGRDQPQHF
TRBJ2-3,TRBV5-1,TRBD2,CASSLGGTSGSTDTQYF
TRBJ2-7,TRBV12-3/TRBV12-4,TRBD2,CASRISGTYEQYF
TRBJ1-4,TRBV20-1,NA,CSLRAVANEKLFF
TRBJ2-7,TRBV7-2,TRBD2,CASSTRIAGVSHEQYF
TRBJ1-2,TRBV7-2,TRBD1,CASSLDQRSGQGFSYGYTF
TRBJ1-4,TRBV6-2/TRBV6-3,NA,CASRDGRPRGEKLFF
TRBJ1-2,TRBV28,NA,CASSFAAGVGYTF
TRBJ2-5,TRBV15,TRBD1,CATSGRDRVGETQYF
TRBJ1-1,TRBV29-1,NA,CSVGRLNTEAFF
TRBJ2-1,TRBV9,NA,CASSAPTGEAYNEQFF
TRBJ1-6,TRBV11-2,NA,CASSFRTTGSPLHF
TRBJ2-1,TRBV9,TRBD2,CASTREASSYNEQFF
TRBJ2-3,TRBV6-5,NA,CASSYSRDTQYF